This T cell receptor beta chain originates from a study of blood T cell repertoires in COVID-19. Turning to the study itself: Collection of acute and convalescent COVID-19 samples took place in the United States, Italy and Spain.

One Seattle source followed patients from active infection through their disease course. Per the original methods: Amplification of reference gene primers was used by the study to estimate nucleated cell counts. The table came from immunoSEQ multiplex PCR; TCRdb's copy has only in-frame clones and leaves some out. V, J and clone size derive from that table, while D and trimming were established from the DNA sequence. Counted here are roughly 350,000 clones, more than 70% occurring once; the ten biggest clones make up under 11%. The material sequenced was peripheral blood. The receptor was derived from a woman aged 25-40 years with COVID-19, enrolled during active disease.

As DNA, the CDR3 is TGTGCCAGCACCCCCGGGGGTAGCATCACAGATACGCAGTATTTT. This gives the protein CASTPGGSITDTQYF. The chain carries TRBV28 and TRBJ2-3, with D possibly being TRBD2 (6 bases). Germline lookup yields CDR1 MDHEN and CDR2 SYDVKM. Trimming pared 7 bases from V and 2 bases from J, leaving 16 bases between. The CDR3 consists of 15 residues.